Below, one T cell receptor (beta chain) is given with its context. Its target antigen remains unknown. No base qualities exist here, and no much larger clone lies one base off it. This record comes from a study of blood T cell repertoires in COVID-19 (dated by TCRdb to about 2020). The study in broad terms: Samples from collaborators originated in the United States, Italy and Spain and spanned both the acute and convalescent phases of COVID-19. The material from the prospective study consisted of cDNA or gDNA derived from T cells, B-cell-depleted T cells, or PBMCs. A freely available public database, intended as a resource for researchers studying the immune response to SARS-CoV-2, is where the repertoires were released. The samples were drawn from two sources: the first 160 participants of the ongoing ImmuneRACE study, and over 1,000 subjects contributed by 6 global collaborators. Sample metadata almost always included a de-identified subject ID, COVID-19 status, age in years and sex. HLA class I and class II types, where available, came from metadata supplied by the sample provider rather than from assay-based typing. The dataset comprised deeply sampled blood TCRbeta repertoires from subjects exposed to, actively infected with, or recovered from COVID-19. General findings and caveats noted by the study authors: How much clinical and demographic metadata was included differed by source and by participant, and the metadata was provided uncurated.

Trimming removed 4 bases from V and 5 bases from J, leaving 24 bases between the germline ends. CDR1 and CDR2, looked up from the germline V gene, are MNHNS and SASEGT. Measured from the cysteine to the phenylalanine, the CDR3 is 17 residues long. The only DNA kept is the CDR3, 51 bases in frame from the first base. Whole blood was collected in K2EDTA tubes by collaborating institutions according to the institutions' own protocols. For TCRbeta analysis, collaborators shipped samples as frozen whole blood, isolated PBMCs, or DNA extracted from either of those sample types. TCRbeta CDR3 regions were amplified from genomic DNA by means of the immunoSEQ Assay, a bias-controlled multiplex PCR. The source study handled its data this way. Within the assay, amplification of reference gene primers was used to estimate how many nucleated cells each sample contained. Sequence reads were collapsed and filtered to measure the absolute abundance of every unique TCRbeta CDR3 rearrangement. For each sample, productive Simpson clonality was calculated as the square root of Simpson's diversity index over productive rearrangements. As stored in TCRdb, this immuneACCESS dataset retains in-frame rearrangements with V and J assigned. A fraction of the clones does not appear; measured against another copy, unresolved V genes explain less than half of the discrepancy, and the remainder lacks a known reason. V and J calls and clone size are as listed in that table; D and trimming were resolved from the DNA. The sample table records around 250,000 clones; approximately 82% of these occur just once. The ten top clones hold 3% to 4% of the sample.

The sequencing input was peripheral blood. The clonotype originates from a woman aged 18-29 years with acute or convalescent COVID-19. Here the chain combines TRBV6-1 and TRBJ2-7; a tentative D call is TRBD1 (6 bases match). The CDR3 reads CASSAQPRQARTHEQYF. The sequenced DNA is TGTGCCAGCAGTGCCCAGCCCAGACAGGCTAGAACCCACGAGCAGTACTTC.